This T cell receptor (beta chain) was obtained from a study of T cells in tumors after PD-1 blockade. About the study: No patient had prior checkpoint blockade, systemic immunosuppression, or radiotherapy within 4 weeks. Mean per blood sample: about 100,000 templates (about 24,000-260,000), about 40,000 unique clonotypes. Treatment was either pembrolizumab 200 mg every 3 weeks or cemiplimab 350 mg every 2 weeks.

Germline values: CDR1 SGHTA, CDR2 FQGNSA. There are 15 residues in the CDR3. Trimming cost V 5 bases and J 2 bases, with 13 bases left between them. Study results and limitations: Approximately 41% of tumor TCR clonotypes were also found in blood.

About this clone: Its target is unknown.

Sequencing was performed with immunoSEQ multiplex PCR; in TCRdb, only in-frame clones are kept and a portion is missing. The data contain about 47,000 clones, 60% to 80% of them singletons. The TCR comes from a human donor with basal cell carcinoma. V and J are TRBV7-2 and TRBJ1-5; perhaps TRBD1 as D (6 bases). The sample here was PBMCs, taken before anti-PD-1 treatment. CDR3 DNA: TGTGCCAGCAGCCCGAGGGGGGTTCGCAATCAGCCCCAGCATTTT. Translation: CASSPRGVRNQPQHF.